This paragraph covers one T cell receptor beta chain sequence. Sequencing used immunoSEQ multiplex PCR; TCRdb keeps in-frame clones, though not all of them. The sample has some 66,000 clones, less than 85% seen once. The data derive from a study of OX40 agonist ivuxolimab in advanced cancers. J lost 4 bases, V lost 5 bases, and 13 bases had no gene match. Germline lookup yields CDR1 SEHNR and CDR2 FQNEAQ (reference sequence). This CDR3 has 19 amino acids. The chain recombines TRBV7-9 with TRBJ2-2; 13 bases line up with TRBD2. The sample consisted of CD4+ or CD8+ T cells sorted from blood, taken in a trial of the OX40 agonist ivuxolimab. This receptor was identified in an adult with an advanced solid tumor such as melanoma, head and neck, liver or kidney cancer. DNA for the CDR3: TGTGCCAGCAGCCCATTAACTAGCGGGAGGGCCGGTCGCACCGGGGAGCTGTTTTTT. Translating it yields CASSPLTSGRAGRTGELFF.